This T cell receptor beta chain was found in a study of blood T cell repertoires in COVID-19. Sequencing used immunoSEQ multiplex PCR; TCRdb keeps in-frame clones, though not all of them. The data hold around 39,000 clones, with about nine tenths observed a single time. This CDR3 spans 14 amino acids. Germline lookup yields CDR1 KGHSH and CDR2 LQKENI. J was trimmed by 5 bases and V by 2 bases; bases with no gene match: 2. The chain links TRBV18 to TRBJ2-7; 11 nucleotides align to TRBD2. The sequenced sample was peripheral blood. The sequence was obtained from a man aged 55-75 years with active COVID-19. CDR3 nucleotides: TGTGCCAGCTCACCAGCACTAGCGGGAGACGAGCAGTACTTC. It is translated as CASSPALAGDEQYF. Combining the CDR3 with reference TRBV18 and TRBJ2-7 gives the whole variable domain NAGVMQNPRHLVRRRGQEARLRCSPMKGHSHVYWYRQLPEEGLKFMVYLQKENIIDESGMPKERFSAEFPKEGPSILRIQQVVRGDSAAYFCASSPALAGDEQYFGPGTRLTVT.